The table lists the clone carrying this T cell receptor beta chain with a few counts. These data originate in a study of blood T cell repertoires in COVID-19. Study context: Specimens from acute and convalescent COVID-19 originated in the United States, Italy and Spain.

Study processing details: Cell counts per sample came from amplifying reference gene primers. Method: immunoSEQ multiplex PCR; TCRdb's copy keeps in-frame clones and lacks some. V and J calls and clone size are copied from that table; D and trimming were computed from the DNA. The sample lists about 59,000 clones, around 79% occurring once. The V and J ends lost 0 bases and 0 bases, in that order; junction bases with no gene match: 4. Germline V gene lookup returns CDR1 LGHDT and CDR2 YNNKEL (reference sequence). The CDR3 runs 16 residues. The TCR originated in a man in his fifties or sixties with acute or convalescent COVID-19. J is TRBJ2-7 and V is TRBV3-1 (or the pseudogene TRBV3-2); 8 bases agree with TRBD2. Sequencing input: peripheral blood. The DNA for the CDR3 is TGTGCCAGCAGCCAAGAGAGAGGGACTAGCTCCTACGAGCAGTACTTC. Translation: CASSQERGTSSYEQYF.